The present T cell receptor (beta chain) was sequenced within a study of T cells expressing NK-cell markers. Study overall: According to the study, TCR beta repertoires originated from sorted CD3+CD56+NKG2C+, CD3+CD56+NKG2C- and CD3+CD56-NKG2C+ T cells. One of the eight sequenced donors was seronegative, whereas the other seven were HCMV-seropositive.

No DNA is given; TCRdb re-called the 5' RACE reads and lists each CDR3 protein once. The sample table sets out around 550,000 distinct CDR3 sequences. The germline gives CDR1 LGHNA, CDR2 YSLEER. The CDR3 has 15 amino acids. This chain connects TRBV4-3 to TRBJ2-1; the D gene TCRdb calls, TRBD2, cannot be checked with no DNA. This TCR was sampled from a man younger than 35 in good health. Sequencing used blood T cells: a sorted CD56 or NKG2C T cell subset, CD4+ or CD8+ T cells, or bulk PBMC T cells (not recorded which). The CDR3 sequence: CASSPRTSGHNEQFF.